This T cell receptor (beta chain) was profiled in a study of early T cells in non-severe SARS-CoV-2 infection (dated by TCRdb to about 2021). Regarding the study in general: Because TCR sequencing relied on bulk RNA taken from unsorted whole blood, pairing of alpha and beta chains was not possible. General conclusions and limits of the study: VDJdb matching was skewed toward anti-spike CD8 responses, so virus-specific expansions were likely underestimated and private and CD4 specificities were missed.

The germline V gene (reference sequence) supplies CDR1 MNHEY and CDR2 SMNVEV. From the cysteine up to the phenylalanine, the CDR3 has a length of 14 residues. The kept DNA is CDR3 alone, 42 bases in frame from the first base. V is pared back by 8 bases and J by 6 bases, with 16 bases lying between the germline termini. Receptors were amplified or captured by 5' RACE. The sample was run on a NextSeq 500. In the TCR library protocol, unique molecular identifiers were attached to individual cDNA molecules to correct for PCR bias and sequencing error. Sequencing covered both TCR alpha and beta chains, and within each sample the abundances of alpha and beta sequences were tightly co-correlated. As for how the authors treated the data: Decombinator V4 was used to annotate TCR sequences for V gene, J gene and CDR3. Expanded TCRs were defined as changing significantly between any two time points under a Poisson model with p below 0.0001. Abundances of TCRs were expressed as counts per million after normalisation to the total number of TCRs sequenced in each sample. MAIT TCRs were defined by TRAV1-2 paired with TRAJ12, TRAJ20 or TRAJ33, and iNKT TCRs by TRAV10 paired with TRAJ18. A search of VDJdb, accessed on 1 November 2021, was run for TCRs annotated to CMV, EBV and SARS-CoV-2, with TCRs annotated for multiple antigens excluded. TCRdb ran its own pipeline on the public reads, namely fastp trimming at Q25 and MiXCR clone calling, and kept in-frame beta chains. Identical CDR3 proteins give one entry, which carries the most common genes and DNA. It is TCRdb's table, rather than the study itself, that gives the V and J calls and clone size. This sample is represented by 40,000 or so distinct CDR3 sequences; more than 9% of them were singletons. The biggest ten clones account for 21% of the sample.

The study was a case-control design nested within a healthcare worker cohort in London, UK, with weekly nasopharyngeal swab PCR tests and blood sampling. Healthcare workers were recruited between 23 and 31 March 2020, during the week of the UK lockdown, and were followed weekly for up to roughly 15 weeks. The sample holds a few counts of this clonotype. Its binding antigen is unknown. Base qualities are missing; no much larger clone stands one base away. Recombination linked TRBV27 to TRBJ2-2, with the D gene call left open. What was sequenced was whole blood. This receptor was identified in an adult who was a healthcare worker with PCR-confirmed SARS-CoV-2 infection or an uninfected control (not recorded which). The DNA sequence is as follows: TGTGCCAGCTCCCGACGGGCGGATGCCGGGGAGCTGTTTTTT. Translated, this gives CASSRRADAGELFF.